A selection of T cell receptor beta chains follows, all from one sample in a study of glioma-infiltrating T cells after dendritic cell vaccination. The assay was immunoSEQ multiplex PCR, and TCRdb's table has in-frame clones only and misses some. The table records 100,000 or so clones, approximately 84% of them present only once. Sequences were derived from blood, sampled before dendritic cell vaccination. Every receptor here comes from a human donor with glioblastoma. Both conserved end residues are part of each CDR3. Fields, in order: D gene, V gene, J gene, clone size, CDR3 protein, CDR3 DNA. A D gene is named only where the DNA matches it firmly. Size is omitted from some rows. Given values are once, few, many or a class for expanded clones.

TRBD2	TRBV11-2	TRBJ2-2	NA	CASSTSGGGTGELFF	TGTGCCAGCAGTACTAGCGGGGGTGGCACCGGGGAGCTGTTTTTT
NA	TRBV28	TRBJ1-2	few	CASSLSQGWAHYGYTF	TGTGCCAGCAGTTTATCCCAGGGGTGGGCTCACTATGGCTACACCTTC
TRBD1	TRBV29-1	TRBJ2-7	NA	CSVARQGDYEQYF	TGCAGCGTTGCCCGACAGGGGGACTACGAGCAGTACTTC
NA	TRBV7-2	TRBJ2-5	NA	CASSWRVQETQYF	TGTGCCAGCAGCTGGAGAGTCCAAGAGACCCAGTACTTC
NA	TRBV6-6	TRBJ2-5	NA	CASSYLGVRGQETQYF	TGTGCCAGCAGTTACCTGGGGGTCAGGGGACAAGAGACCCAGTACTTC
NA	TRBV2	TRBJ2-7	NA	CASRARAYSSYEQYF	TGTGCCAGCAGGGCCAGGGCCTATAGCTCCTACGAGCAGTACTTC
NA	TRBV1	TRBJ2-3	few	CTSSHRADTQYF	TGCACCAGCAGCCACAGGGCAGATACGCAGTATTTT
NA	TRBV6-1	TRBJ1-5	NA	CASREGRNSNQPQHF	TGTGCCAGCAGGGAGGGCAGAAATAGCAATCAGCCCCAGCATTTT
NA	TRBV25-1	TRBJ1-2	NA	CASSDVNYGYTF	TGTGCCAGCAGTGACGTTAACTATGGCTACACCTTC
TRBD1	TRBV5-1	TRBJ2-7	NA	CASSYSGTGLSYEQYF	TGCGCCAGCAGCTACTCCGGGACAGGACTATCCTACGAGCAGTACTTC
TRBD1	TRBV6-1	TRBJ1-5	NA	CASTPGQGNKPQHF	TGTGCCAGCACCCCGGGACAGGGGAATAAGCCCCAGCATTTT
NA	TRBV5-1	TRBJ1-1	NA	CASSPTVATEAFF	TGCGCCAGCAGCCCGACAGTGGCCACTGAAGCTTTCTTT
TRBD1	TRBV6-5	TRBJ1-2	NA	CATGDRAFYGYTF	TGTGCCACCGGGGACAGGGCCTTCTATGGCTACACCTTC
NA	TRBV5-6	TRBJ1-1	NA	CASSLLDTETEAFF	TGTGCCAGCAGCTTGTTGGACACTGAGACTGAAGCTTTCTTT
TRBD2	TRBV5-6	TRBJ2-7	NA	CASSSSGGAYEQYF	TGTGCCAGCAGCTCGAGCGGGGGGGCCTACGAGCAGTACTTC
TRBD2	TRBV19	TRBJ2-1	NA	CASSFTSGYHEQFF	TGTGCCAGTAGTTTTACTAGCGGATATCATGAGCAGTTCTTC
NA	TRBV7-2	TRBJ2-7	NA	CASSLGPSSYEQYF	TGTGCCAGCAGCTTGGGCCCGAGCTCCTACGAGCAGTACTTC
TRBD1	TRBV5-4	TRBJ1-2	NA	CASSSGQGAPANYGYTF	TGTGCCAGCAGCTCCGGACAGGGGGCGCCTGCTAACTATGGCTACACCTTC
TRBD1	TRBV2	TRBJ1-4	NA	CASSPDRGHEKLFF	TGTGCCAGCAGTCCAGACAGGGGGCATGAAAAACTGTTTTTT
NA	TRBV19	TRBJ1-2	NA	CASSIIRADGYTF	TGTGCCAGTAGTATAATCAGGGCGGATGGCTACACCTTC
TRBD2	TRBV27	TRBJ2-7	NA	CASSAGLAYEQYF	TGTGCCAGCAGCGCGGGACTAGCGTACGAGCAGTACTTC
TRBD1	TRBV9	TRBJ1-2	NA	CASSPSGTEYGYTF	TGTGCCAGCAGCCCCTCCGGGACAGAATATGGCTACACCTTC
TRBD2	TRBV7-3	TRBJ2-1	once	CASSLTFGLAGRHNEQFF	TGTGCCAGCAGCTTAACTTTTGGACTAGCGGGGCGTCACAATGAGCAGTTCTTC
TRBD1	TRBV4-1	TRBJ1-5	NA	CASSQQTGEYNQPQHF	TGCGCCAGCAGCCAACAGACAGGGGAGTACAATCAGCCCCAGCATTTT
TRBD2	TRBV7-3	TRBJ2-7	NA	CASRHTPPSGRGYEQYF	TGTGCCAGCAGGCATACCCCTCCTAGCGGGAGGGGCTACGAGCAGTACTTC
TRBD2	TRBV28	TRBJ2-7	NA	CASSSSESGSHEQYF	TGTGCCAGCAGTTCCTCCGAGAGCGGGAGCCACGAGCAGTACTTC
TRBD1	TRBV10-2	TRBJ1-2	NA	CASSDPIRQGSDGYTF	TGCGCCAGCAGTGACCCTATTAGACAGGGTAGCGATGGCTACACCTTC
NA	TRBV11-3	TRBJ2-5	once	CASPHFGRLETQYF	TGTGCCAGTCCACATTTCGGGAGATTGGAGACCCAGTACTTC
TRBD1	TRBV5-1	TRBJ1-2	NA	CASTRDRGIYGYTF	TGCGCCAGCACCCGGGACAGGGGGATATATGGCTACACCTTC
TRBD2	TRBV7-8	TRBJ2-3	NA	CASSLLLTSVRRSSTDTQYF	TGTGCCAGCAGCTTGCTTCTTACTAGCGTGAGGAGAAGTAGCACAGATACGCAGTATTTT
TRBD1	TRBV7-3	TRBJ1-1	NA	CASSHPKGQGTEAFF	TGTGCCAGCAGCCACCCGAAGGGACAGGGGACTGAAGCTTTCTTT
NA	TRBV15	TRBJ1-2	once	CATSRERTVITTGGYTF	TGTGCCACCAGCAGAGAGAGGACAGTAATAACAACGGGTGGCTACACCTTC
TRBD2	TRBV7-3	TRBJ2-5	NA	CASSLGRLAGEETQYF	TGTGCCAGCAGCTTAGGGAGACTAGCGGGGGAAGAGACCCAGTACTTC
TRBD2	TRBV4-2	TRBJ2-1	NA	CASSQEKLAGGILDPYNEQFF	TGTGCCAGCAGCCAAGAGAAACTAGCGGGAGGGATCCTCGACCCCTACAATGAGCAGTTCTTC
TRBD2	TRBV7-6	TRBJ2-3	NA	CASSIAGGDTQYF	TGTGCCAGCAGCATAGCGGGGGGGGATACGCAGTATTTT
TRBD1	TRBV27	TRBJ2-5	NA	CASSGTGETQYF	TGTGCCAGCAGCGGGACAGGGGAGACCCAGTACTTC